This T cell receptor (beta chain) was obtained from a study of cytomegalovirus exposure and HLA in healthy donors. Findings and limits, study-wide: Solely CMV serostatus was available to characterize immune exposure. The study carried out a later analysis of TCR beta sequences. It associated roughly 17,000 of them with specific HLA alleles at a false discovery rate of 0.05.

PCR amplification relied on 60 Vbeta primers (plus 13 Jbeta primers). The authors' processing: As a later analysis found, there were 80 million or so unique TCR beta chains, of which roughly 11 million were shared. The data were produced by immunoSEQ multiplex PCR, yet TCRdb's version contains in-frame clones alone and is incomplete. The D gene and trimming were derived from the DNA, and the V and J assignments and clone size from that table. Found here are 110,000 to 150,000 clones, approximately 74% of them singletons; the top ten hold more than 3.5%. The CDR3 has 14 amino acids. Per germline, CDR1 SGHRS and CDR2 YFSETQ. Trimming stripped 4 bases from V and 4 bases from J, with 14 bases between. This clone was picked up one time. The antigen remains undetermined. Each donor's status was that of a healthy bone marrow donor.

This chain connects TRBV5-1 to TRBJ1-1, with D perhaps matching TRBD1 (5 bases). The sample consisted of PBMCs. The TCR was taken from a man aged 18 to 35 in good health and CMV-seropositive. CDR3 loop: CASSPVWGGTEAFF. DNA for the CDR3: TGCGCCAGCAGCCCTGTGTGGGGGGGCACTGAAGCTTTCTTT.